The clone carrying this T cell receptor (beta chain) was picked up a small number of times. Its antigen is still unknown. This entry belongs to a study of T cell responses to AZD1222 COVID-19 vaccine. Study observations and caveats: Spike-specific TCR breadth and depth grew following two AZD1222 doses.

The repertoire was sequenced with immunoSEQ multiplex PCR; TCRdb's copy has only in-frame clones and lacks some. Here the sample spans roughly 89,000 clones, 85% to 90% being singletons. Looked up from germline, CDR1 is MNHEY and CDR2 is SVGEGT. The V segment lost 5 bases and the J segment 6 bases; nucleotides outside the gene matches: 8. The CDR3 covers 14 residues. The chain uses TRBV6-2 or TRBV6-3 and TRBJ1-2; 8 bases line up with TRBD1. The source was peripheral blood, collected on day 0 of MenACWY control vaccination. The TCR originated in an adult in good health. The CDR3 region is CASSPGQGLDGYTF. In nucleotides, the CDR3 is TGTGCCAGCAGTCCAGGACAGGGTTTGGATGGCTACACCTTC.